This is a list of T cell receptor beta chains from one sample in a study of PD-1 blockade in classical Hodgkin lymphoma. The repertoire was sequenced with immunoSEQ multiplex PCR; TCRdb's copy has only in-frame clones and lacks some. The sample has tens of thousands of clones, roughly 80% seen once. The sample consisted of CD4+ T cells from blood, taken before the fourth cycle of nivolumab. The origin of the receptors is a human donor with classical Hodgkin lymphoma. CDR3s include the opening cysteine and the closing phenylalanine or tryptophan. The order of the fields is CDR3 protein, V gene, J gene, CDR3 length.

CDR3 protein: CASVPGQGANQPQHF; V gene: TRBV7-9; J gene: TRBJ1-5; CDR3 length: 15
CDR3 protein: CASSSGQGRGNQPQHF; V gene: TRBV7-9; J gene: TRBJ1-5; CDR3 length: 16
CDR3 protein: CASPRRTDYF; V gene: TRBV21-1; J gene: TRBJ2-7; CDR3 length: 10
CDR3 protein: CASSPTGQGSSYGYTF; V gene: TRBV18; J gene: TRBJ1-2; CDR3 length: 16
CDR3 protein: CASSQHEGNYGYTF; V gene: TRBV14; J gene: TRBJ1-2; CDR3 length: 14
CDR3 protein: CAISGREGEKLFF; V gene: TRBV10-3; J gene: TRBJ1-4; CDR3 length: 13
CDR3 protein: CASSLASTGAYGYTF; V gene: TRBV5-1; J gene: TRBJ1-2; CDR3 length: 15
CDR3 protein: CSVQLQGGSTEAFF; V gene: TRBV29-1; J gene: TRBJ1-1; CDR3 length: 14
CDR3 protein: CASSESGPVTEAFF; V gene: TRBV25-1; J gene: TRBJ1-1; CDR3 length: 14
CDR3 protein: CASSLYGQGVGGNTEAFF; V gene: TRBV7-8; J gene: TRBJ1-1; CDR3 length: 18